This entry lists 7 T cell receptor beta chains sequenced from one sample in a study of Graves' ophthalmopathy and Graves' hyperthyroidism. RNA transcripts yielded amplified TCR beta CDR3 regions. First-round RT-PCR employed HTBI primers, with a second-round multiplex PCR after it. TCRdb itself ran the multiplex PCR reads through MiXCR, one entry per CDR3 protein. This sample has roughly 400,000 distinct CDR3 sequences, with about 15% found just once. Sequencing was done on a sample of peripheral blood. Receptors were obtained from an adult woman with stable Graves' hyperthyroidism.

CDR3 nucleotides: TGTGCCAGCAGTAGTCTAGCGGGGGACCAACAAGAGACCCAGTACTTC. Its protein is CASSSLAGDQQETQYF. The chain couples TRBV27 to TRBJ2-5; 10 nucleotides match TRBD2. CDR1 and CDR2 (germline): MNHEY, SMNVEV (reference sequence). The length of the CDR3 is 16 residues. J lost 2 bases, V lost 5 bases, and 8 bases had no gene match.

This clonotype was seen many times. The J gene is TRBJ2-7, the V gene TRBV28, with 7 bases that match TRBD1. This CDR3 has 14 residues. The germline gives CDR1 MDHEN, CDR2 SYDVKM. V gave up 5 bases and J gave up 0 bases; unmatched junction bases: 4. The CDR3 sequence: CASSMGQNSYEQYF. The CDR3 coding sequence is TGTGCCAGCAGTATGGGACAGAACTCCTACGAGCAGTACTTC. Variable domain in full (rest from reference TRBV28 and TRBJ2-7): DVKVTQSSRYLVKRTGEKVFLECVQDMDHENMFWYRQDPGLGLRLIYFSYDVKMKEKGDIPEGYSVSREKKERFSLILESASTNQTSMYLCASSMGQNSYEQYFGPGTRLTVT.

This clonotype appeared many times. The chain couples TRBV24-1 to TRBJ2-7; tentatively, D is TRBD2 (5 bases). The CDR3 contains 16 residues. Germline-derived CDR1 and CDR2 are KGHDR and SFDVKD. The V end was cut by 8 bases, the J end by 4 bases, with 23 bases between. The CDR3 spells CATTLRFRNGVYEQYF. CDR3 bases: TGTGCCACCACCCTCCGGTTCCGGAACGGGGTATACGAGCAGTACTTC.

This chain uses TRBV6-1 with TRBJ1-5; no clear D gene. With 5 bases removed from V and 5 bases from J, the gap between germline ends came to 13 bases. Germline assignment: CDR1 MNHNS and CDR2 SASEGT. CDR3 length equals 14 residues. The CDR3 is CASSRTAPDQPQHF. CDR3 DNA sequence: TGTGCCAGCAGTCGCACGGCCCCCGATCAGCCCCAGCATTTT.

The CDR3 region is CASTSDPARALYEQYF. The CDR3 DNA sequence: TGTGCCAGCACCTCGGACCCCGCCAGGGCCCTCTACGAGCAGTACTTC. V is TRBV12-3 or TRBV12-4 and J is TRBJ2-7, with D possibly matching TRBD1 (5 bases). Between the trimmed V and J ends, which lost 7 bases and 3 bases, there was a span of 22 bases. This CDR3 is 16 amino acids long.

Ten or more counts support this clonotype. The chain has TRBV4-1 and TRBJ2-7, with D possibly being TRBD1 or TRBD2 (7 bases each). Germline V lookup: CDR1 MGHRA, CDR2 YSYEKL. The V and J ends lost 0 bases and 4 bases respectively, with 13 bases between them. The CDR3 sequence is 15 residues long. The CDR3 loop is CASSQDSQGGYEQYF. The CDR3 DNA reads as TGCGCCAGCAGCCAAGATAGCCAGGGGGGGTACGAGCAGTACTTC.

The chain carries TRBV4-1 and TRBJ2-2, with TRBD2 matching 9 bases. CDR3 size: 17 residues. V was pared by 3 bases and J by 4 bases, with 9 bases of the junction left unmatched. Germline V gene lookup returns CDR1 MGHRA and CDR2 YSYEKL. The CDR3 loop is CASSQGLAPTITGELFF. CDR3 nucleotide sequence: TGCGCCAGCAGCCAGGGACTAGCCCCAACCATCACCGGGGAGCTGTTTTTT.